Presented here are 9 T cell receptor beta chains from one specimen sequenced in a study of cytotoxic CD8 clonotypes in ibrutinib-treated CLL. Generated by immunoSEQ multiplex PCR, the TCRdb table keeps only in-frame clones and is missing some. The sample records about 24,000 clones, 55% to 75% being singletons. This material consisted of PBMCs, taken after 12 months of ibrutinib treatment. These receptors were collected from a human donor with chronic lymphocytic leukemia.

V and J are TRBV7-3 and TRBJ2-6; D unclear. Trimming left V 4 bases short and J 1 base short, with 17 bases between. The CDR3 covers 18 residues. Germline-derived CDR1 and CDR2 are SGHTA and FQGTGA. CDR3 region: CASSSLVGPMSGANVLTF. The CDR3 coding sequence is TGTGCCAGCAGCTCCCTCGTAGGTCCGATGTCTGGGGCCAACGTCCTGACTTTC.

The V and J genes are TRBV21-1 and TRBJ2-4; the table names TRBD2, a call not compared with the DNA. TRBV21-1 has pseudogene status. The CDR3 runs 10 residues. The CDR3 DNA reads as TGTGCCAGCAGCAAAGTGCGGAATCGGTTC. This translates into CASSKVRNRF.

The chain links TRBV19 to TRBJ1-1; 8 bases agree with TRBD1. With V trimmed by 4 bases and J by 1 base, 5 bases remained unmatched. This CDR3 is built from 15 residues. Germline CDR1 and CDR2: LNHDA and SQIVND (reference sequence). The DNA for the CDR3 is TGTGCCAGTAGTACTGGGACAGGAACGAACACTGAAGCTTTCTTT. Its translation is CASSTGTGTNTEAFF.

The sample holds a few counts of this clone. Distinct nucleotide sequences in the sample also encode this CDR3. The chain carries TRBV27 and TRBJ2-7, with 7 bases fitting TRBD2. Per the germline V gene, CDR1 is MNHEY and CDR2 is SMNVEV (reference sequence). CDR3 length: 13 residues. Trimming took 6 bases from V and 4 from J; bases not matched to a gene: 6. Here the CDR3 reads CASSRRGGYEQYF. The CDR3 DNA is TGTGCCAGCAGCCGACGGGGAGGGTACGAGCAGTACTTC.

This sequence joins TRBV5-6 and TRBJ1-1; D not certain. V lost 1 base, J lost 0 bases, and 10 bases lay in between. This CDR3 region has 15 residues. Germline V gene lookup returns CDR1 SGHDT and CDR2 YYEEEE. CDR3 region: CASSLLRVMNTEAFF. The CDR3 region has the DNA TGTGCCAGCAGCTTGCTGAGGGTCATGAACACTGAAGCTTTCTTT.

V is TRBV6-4 and J is TRBJ2-1; D is undetermined. V gave up 5 bases and J gave up 3 bases, with 5 bases separating them. CDR1 MRHNA and CDR2 SNTAGT come from the germline V gene. The CDR3 runs 12 residues. Here the CDR3 DNA reads TGTGCCAGCAGTAGCCTCTACAATGAGCAGTTCTTC. Residues: CASSSLYNEQFF.

The gene calls are TRBV2 and TRBJ1-2, with D tentatively TRBD1 (5 bases). The CDR3 is 14 residues long. The V gene lost 3 bases and the J gene lost 1 base, with 9 bases spanning the gap. The germline V gene encodes CDR1 SNHLY and CDR2 FYNNEI. Here the CDR3 reads CASSDQGGNYGYTF. CDR3 nucleotide sequence: TGTGCCAGCAGTGACCAGGGCGGTAACTATGGCTACACCTTC.

A few counts support this clone. The chain is built from TRBV6-5 and TRBJ2-7; no firm D call. The CDR3 spans 13 residues. Germline values: CDR1 MNHEY, CDR2 SVGAGI. V gave up 0 bases and J gave up 2 bases, with 5 bases separating them. Here the CDR3 DNA reads TGTGCCAGCAGTTACTCGACCCCCTACGAGCAGTACTTC. Its protein product is CASSYSTPYEQYF.

V and J are TRBV28 and TRBJ1-4; D gene ambiguous. This CDR3 is built from 11 residues. V lost 6 bases, J lost 4 bases, and 3 bases lay in between. Germline CDR1 is MDHEN and CDR2 is SYDVKM. CDR3 sequence (DNA): TGTGCCAGCAGACGTAATGAAAAACTGTTTTTT. It encodes CASRRNEKLFF.